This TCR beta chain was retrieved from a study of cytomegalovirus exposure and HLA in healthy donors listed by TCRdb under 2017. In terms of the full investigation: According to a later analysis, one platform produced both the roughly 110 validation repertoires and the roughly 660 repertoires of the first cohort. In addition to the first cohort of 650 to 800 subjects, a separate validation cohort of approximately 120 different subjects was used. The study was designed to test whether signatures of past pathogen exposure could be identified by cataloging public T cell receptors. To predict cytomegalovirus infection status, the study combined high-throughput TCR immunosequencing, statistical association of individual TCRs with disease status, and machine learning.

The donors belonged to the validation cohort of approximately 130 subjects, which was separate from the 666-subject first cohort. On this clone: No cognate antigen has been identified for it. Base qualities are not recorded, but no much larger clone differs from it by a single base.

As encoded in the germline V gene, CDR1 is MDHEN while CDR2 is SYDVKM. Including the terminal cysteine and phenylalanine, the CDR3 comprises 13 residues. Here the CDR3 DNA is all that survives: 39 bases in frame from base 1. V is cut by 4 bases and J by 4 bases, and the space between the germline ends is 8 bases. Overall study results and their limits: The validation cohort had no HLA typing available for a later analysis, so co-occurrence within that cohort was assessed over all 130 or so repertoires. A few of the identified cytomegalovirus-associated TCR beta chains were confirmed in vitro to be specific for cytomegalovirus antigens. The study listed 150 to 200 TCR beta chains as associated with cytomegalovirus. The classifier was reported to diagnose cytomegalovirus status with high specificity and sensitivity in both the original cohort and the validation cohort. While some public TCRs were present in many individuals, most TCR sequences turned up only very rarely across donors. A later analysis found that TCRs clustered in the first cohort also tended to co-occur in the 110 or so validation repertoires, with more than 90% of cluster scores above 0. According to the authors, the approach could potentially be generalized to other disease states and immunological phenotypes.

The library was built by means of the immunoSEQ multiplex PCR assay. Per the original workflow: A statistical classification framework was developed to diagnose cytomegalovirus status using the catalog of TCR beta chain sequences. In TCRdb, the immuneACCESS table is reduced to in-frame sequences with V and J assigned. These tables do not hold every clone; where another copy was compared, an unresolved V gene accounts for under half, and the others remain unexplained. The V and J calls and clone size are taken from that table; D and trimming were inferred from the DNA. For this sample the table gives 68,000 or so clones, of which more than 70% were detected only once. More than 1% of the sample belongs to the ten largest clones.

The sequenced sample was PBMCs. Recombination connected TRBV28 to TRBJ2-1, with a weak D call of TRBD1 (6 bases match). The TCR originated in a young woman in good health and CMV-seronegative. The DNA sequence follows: TGTGCCAGCAGTTCGACAGGATACAATGAGCAGTTCTTC. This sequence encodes CASSSTGYNEQFF.